This T cell receptor beta chain was recovered during a study of identical twins. Unique molecular identifiers were present on the cDNA, which also gained a universal primer site by template switching. One entry per CDR3 protein results from TCRdb running MiXCR on the 5' RACE reads. The table records around 530,000 distinct CDR3 sequences, approximately 16% of them present only once. Donors were all healthy Caucasians. This clonotype was counted a few times. This CDR3 is built from 16 residues. The trim removed 2 bases at V and 1 base at J, leaving 3 bases unmatched. Germline V lookup: CDR1 SGHTA, CDR2 FQGNSA. These data also formed part of another study, on yellow fever vaccine responses in identical twins.

Input material: CD4+ T cells sorted from blood. The chain recombines TRBV7-2 with TRBJ2-2, with 8 bases identical to TRBD2. This TCR derives from a woman aged 18 to 35 in good health. CDR3 amino acids: CASSLLLAGNTGELFF. CDR3 sequence (DNA): TGTGCCAGCAGCTTATTGCTAGCGGGGAACACCGGGGAGCTGTTTTTT.